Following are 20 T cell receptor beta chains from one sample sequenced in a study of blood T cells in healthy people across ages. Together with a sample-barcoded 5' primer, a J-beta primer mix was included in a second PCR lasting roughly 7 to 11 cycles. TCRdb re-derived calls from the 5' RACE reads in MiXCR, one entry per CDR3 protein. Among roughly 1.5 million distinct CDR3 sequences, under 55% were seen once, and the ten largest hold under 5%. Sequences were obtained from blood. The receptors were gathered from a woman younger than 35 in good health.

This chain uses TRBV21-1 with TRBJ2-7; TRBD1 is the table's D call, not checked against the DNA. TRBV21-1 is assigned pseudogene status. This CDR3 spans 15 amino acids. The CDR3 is CASSKVGDPSYEQYF. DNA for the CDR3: TGTGCCAGCAGCAAAGTAGGGGACCCCTCCTACGAGCAGTACTTC.

The CDR3 loop is CASSGWDRGTDTQYF. The CDR3 DNA sequence: TGTGCCAGCAGTGGCTGGGACAGGGGAACAGATACGCAGTATTTT. V is TRBV6-1 and J is TRBJ2-3; TRBD1 aligns across 10 bases. Germline V gene lookup returns CDR1 MNHNS and CDR2 SASEGT. The CDR3 spans 15 residues. The junction had 4 bases not matched to a gene; V was cut back by 4 bases and J by 3 bases.

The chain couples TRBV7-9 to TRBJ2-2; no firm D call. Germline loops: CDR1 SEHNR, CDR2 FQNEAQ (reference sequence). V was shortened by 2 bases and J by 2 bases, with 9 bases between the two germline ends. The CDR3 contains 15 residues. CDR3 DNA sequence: TGTGCCAGCAGCTTAAGGCAGATCAACACCGGGGAGCTGTTTTTT. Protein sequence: CASSLRQINTGELFF.

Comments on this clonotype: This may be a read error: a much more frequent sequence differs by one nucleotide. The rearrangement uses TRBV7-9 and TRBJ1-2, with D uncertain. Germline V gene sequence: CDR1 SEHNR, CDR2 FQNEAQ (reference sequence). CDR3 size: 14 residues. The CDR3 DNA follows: TGTGCCAGCAGCTTAGATCTGGGTGTCTATGGCTACATCTTC. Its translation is CASSLDLGVYGYIF.

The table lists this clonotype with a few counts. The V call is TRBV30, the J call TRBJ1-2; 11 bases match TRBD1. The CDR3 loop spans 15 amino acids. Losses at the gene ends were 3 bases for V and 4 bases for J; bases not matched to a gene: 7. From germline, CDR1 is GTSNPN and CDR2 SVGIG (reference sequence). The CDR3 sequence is CAWRSRDRGSYGYTF. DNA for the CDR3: TGTGCCTGGAGGTCCCGGGACAGGGGGTCCTATGGCTACACCTTC.

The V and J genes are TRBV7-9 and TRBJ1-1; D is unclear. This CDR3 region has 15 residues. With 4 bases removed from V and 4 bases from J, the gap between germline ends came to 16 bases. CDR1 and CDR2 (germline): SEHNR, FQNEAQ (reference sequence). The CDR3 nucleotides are TGTGCCAGCAGCTATTTCAACTCGATGGGCACTGAAGCTTTCTTT. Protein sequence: CASSYFNSMGTEAFF.

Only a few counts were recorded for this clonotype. The CDR3, as DNA: TGTGCCAGCAGCCTCCGTTCCGATGGCTACACCTTC. It codes for CASSLRSDGYTF. The chain recombines TRBV7-9 with TRBJ1-2; D is uncertain. From germline, CDR1 is SEHNR and CDR2 FQNEAQ (reference sequence). V was pared by 5 bases and J by 6 bases, with 10 bases between. CDR3 length equals 12 residues. Variable domain in full (rest from reference TRBV7-9 and TRBJ1-2): DTGVSQNPRHKITKRGQNVTFRCDPISEHNRLYWYRQTLGQGPEFLTYFQNEAQLEKSRLLSDRFSAERPKGSFSTLEIQRTEQGDSAMYLCASSLRSDGYTFGSGTRLTVV.

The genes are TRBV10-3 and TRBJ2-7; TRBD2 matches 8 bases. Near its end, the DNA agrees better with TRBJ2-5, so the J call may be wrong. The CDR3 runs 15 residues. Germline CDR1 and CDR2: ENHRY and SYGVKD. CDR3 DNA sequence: TGTGCCATCAGTGACCCAACGGGAGGGTCCGAGACCCAGTACTTC. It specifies CAISDPTGGSETQYF.

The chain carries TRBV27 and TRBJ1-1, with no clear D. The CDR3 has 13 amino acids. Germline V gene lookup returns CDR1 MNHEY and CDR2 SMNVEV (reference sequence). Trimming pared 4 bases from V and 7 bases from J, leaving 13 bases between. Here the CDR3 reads CASSSNPGYEAFF. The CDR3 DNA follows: TGTGCCAGCAGTTCCAACCCTGGGTATGAAGCTTTCTTT.

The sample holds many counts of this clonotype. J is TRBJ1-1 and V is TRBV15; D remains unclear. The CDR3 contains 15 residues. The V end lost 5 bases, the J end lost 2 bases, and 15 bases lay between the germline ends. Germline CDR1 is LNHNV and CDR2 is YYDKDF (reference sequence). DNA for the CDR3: TGTGCCACCAGCGCGGGGTCGGGAGGCAACACTGAAGCTTTCTTT. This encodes CATSAGSGGNTEAFF.

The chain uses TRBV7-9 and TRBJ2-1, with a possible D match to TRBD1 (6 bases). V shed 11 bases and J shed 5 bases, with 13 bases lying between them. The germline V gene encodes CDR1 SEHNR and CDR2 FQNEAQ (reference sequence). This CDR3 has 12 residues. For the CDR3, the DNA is TGTGCCGTCAGGGGCTCGAACAATGAGCAGTTCTTC. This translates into CAVRGSNNEQFF.

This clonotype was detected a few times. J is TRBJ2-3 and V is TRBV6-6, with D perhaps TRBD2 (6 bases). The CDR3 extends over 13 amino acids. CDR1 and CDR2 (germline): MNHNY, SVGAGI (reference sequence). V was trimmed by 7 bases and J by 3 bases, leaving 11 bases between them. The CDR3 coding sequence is TGTGCCAGCAAGGAGGGAGTGACAGATACGCAGTATTTT. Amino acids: CASKEGVTDTQYF.

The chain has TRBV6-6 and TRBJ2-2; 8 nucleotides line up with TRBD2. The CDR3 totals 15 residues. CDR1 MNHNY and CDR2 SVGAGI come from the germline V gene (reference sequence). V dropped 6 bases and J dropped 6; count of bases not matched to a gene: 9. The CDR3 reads CASSKGSSGAGELFF. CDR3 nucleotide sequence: TGTGCCAGCAGCAAGGGGAGTAGCGGGGCCGGGGAGCTGTTTTTT.

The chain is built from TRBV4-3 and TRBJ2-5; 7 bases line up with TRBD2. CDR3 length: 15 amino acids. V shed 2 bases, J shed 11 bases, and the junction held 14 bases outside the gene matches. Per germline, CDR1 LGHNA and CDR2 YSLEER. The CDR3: CASSQPGRFYNEQYF. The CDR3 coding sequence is TGCGCCAGCAGCCAACCCGGGAGGTTCTACAATGAGCAGTACTTC.

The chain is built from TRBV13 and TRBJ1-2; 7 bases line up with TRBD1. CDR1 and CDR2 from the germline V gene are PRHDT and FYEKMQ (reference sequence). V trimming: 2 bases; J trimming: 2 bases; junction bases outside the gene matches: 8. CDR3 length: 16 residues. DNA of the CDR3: TGTGCCAGCAGCTTAAGGGGGGAGACAGGGAACTATGGCTACACCTTC. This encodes CASSLRGETGNYGYTF. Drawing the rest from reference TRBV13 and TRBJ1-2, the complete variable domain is AAGVIQSPRHLIKEKRETATLKCYPIPRHDTVYWYQQGPGQDPQFLISFYEKMQSDKGSIPDRFSAQQFSDYHSELNMSSLELGDSALYFCASSLRGETGNYGYTFGSGTRLTVV.

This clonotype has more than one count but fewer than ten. The CDR3 nucleotides are TGCGCCAGCAGCTGGCGGGGACAGGCTACCGGGGAGCTGTTTTTT. This codes for CASSWRGQATGELFF. This chain connects TRBV5-1 to TRBJ2-2; 8 nucleotides line up with TRBD1. V lost 3 bases, J lost 5 bases, and 6 bases stayed unmatched. This CDR3 has 15 residues. CDR1 and CDR2 (germline): SGHRS, YFSETQ.

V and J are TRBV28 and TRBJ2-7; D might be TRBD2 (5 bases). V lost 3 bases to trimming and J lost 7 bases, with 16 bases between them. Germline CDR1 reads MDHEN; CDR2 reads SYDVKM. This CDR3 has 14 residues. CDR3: CASSLSSDYNEQYF. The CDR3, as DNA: TGTGCCAGCAGTTTGAGTAGCGATTACAATGAGCAGTACTTC.

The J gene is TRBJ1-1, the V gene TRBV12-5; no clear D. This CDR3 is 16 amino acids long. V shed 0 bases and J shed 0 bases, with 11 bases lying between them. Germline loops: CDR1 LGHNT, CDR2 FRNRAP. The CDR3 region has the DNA TGTGCTAGTGGTTTGGTCTCGGGAGGGCTGAACACTGAAGCTTTCTTT. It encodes CASGLVSGGLNTEAFF.

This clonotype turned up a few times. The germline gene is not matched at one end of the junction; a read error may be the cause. The CDR3 loop reads CASSLEAGVRGEQFF. Written as DNA, the CDR3 is TGCGCCAGCAGCTTAGAGGCAGGGGTGAGGGGTGAGCAGTTCTTC. V usage is TRBV7-9 and J usage is TRBJ2-1; TRBD1 is a possible D gene (6 bases). CDR1 and CDR2 (germline): SEHNR, FQNEAQ (reference sequence). The CDR3 has 15 residues.

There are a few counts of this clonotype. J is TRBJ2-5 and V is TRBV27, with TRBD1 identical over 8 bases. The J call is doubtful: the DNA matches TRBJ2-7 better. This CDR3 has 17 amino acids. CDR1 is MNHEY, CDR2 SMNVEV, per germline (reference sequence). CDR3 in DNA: TGTGCCAGCAGTTTATCGCCCGACAGGGGTCCTTCCTACGAGCAGTACTTC. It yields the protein CASSLSPDRGPSYEQYF.